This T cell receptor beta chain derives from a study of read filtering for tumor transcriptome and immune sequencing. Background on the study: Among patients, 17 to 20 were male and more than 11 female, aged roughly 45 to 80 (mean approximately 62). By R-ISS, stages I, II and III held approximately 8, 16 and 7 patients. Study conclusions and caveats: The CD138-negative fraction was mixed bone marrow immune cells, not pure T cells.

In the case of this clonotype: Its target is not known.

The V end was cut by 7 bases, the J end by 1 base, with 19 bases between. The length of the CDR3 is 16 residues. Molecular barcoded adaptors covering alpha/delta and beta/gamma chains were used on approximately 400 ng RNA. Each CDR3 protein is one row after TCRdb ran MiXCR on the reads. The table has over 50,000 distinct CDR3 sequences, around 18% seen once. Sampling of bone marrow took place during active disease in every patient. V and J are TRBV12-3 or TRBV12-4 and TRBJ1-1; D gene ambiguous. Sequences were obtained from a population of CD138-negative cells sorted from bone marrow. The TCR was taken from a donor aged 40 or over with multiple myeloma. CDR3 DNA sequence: TGTGCCAGCAAACACGGGAGAAACAACCCGAACACTGAAGCTTTCTTT. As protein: CASKHGRNNPNTEAFF.